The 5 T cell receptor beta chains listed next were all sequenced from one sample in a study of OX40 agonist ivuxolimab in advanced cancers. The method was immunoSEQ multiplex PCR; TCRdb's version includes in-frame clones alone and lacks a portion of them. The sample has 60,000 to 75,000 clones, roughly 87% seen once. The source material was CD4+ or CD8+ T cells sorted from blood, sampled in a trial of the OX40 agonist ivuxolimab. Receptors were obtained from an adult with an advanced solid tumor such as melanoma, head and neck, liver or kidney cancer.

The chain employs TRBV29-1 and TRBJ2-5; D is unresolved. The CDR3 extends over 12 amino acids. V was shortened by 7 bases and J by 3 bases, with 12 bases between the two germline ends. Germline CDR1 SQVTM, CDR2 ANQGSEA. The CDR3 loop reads CSAGKGKETQYF. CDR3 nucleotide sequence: TGCAGCGCCGGTAAAGGCAAAGAGACCCAGTACTTC.

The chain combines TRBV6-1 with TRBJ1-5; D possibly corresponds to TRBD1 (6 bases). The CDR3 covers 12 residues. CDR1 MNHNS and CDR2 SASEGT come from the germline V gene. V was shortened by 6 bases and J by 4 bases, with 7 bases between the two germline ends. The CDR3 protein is CASRTGNQPQHF. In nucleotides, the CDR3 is TGTGCCAGCAGAACAGGGAATCAGCCCCAGCATTTT.

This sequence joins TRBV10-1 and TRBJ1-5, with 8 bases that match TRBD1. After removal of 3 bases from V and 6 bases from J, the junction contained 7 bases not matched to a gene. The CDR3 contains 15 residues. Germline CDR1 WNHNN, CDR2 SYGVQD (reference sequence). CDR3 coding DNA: TGCGCCAGCAGTGACGGACAGGGCCTGGGTCAGCCCCAGCATTTT. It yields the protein CASSDGQGLGQPQHF.

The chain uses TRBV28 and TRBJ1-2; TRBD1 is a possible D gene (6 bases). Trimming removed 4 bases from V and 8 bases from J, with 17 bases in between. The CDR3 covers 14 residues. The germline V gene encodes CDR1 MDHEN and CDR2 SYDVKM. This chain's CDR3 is CASSSTGSNRGYTF. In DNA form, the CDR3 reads TGTGCCAGCAGTTCCACAGGGTCCAACCGCGGCTACACCTTC.

Written as DNA, the CDR3 is TGTGCCAGCAGTTATAGCGACAGATCCTACGAGCAGTACTTC. Residues: CASSYSDRSYEQYF. The V gene is TRBV6-5, the J gene TRBJ2-7; D tentatively reads TRBD1 or TRBD2 (5 bases each). There are 14 residues in the CDR3. Germline V gene sequence: CDR1 MNHEY, CDR2 SVGAGI. Trimming stripped 3 bases from V and 1 base from J, with 10 bases between.